Listed below are T cell receptor beta chains from one sample, sequenced in a study of CD4 T cells in relation to SARS-CoV-2 and coronaviruses. Some clones are missing from TCRdb's copy, which holds only in-frame ones; the method was immunoSEQ multiplex PCR. The sample carries over 25,000 clones, around 84% recorded once. The antigens these receptors bind are not known. Sequenced: CD4+ T cells from PBMCs, cultured in vitro. The receptors originated from a human donor in good health. The CDR3 runs from the conserved cysteine through the conserved F or W. The D gene is left open where the match is weak. The size of a clone is reported for some rows only, either as once, few or many, or as a class for expanded clones.

NA,TRBV5-1,TRBD1,TRBJ1-4,TGCGCCAGCAGCCTGGGACAGGGAAGGGAAAAACTGTTTTTT,CASSLGQGREKLFF
NA,TRBV6-2/TRBV6-3,NA,TRBJ1-1,TGTGCCAGCAGTCTAACAGGGTTCTTGATGAACACTGAAGCTTTCTTT,CASSLTGFLMNTEAFF
few,TRBV5-4,TRBD2,TRBJ2-5,TGTGCCAGCAGTACTAGCGGTTATCAAGAGACCCAGTACTTC,CASSTSGYQETQYF
NA,TRBV3-1/TRBV3-2,TRBD2,TRBJ2-7,TGTGCCAGCAGCCCAGACCAGGGAGGGTACGAGCAGTACTTC,CASSPDQGGYEQYF
NA,TRBV7-2,NA,TRBJ2-1,TGTGCCAGCAGCTTCCTGGGAATCAATGAGCAGTTCTTC,CASSFLGINEQFF
NA,TRBV7-8,NA,TRBJ1-2,TGTGCCAGCAGCTTAGCGGGCCTCTATGGCTACACCTTC,CASSLAGLYGYTF
NA,TRBV20-1,NA,TRBJ2-3,TGCAGTGCAGAGGTCGGGGATACGCAGTATTTT,CSAEVGDTQYF
NA,TRBV3-1/TRBV3-2,NA,TRBJ2-5,TGTGCCAGCAGCCAAAGGGGAACGGGGCAGCGAGAGACCCAGTACTTC,CASSQRGTGQRETQYF
NA,TRBV18,TRBD1,TRBJ2-2,TGTGCCAGCTCACCAAATCAGGACAGGGGGTCCGGGGAGCTGTTTTTT,CASSPNQDRGSGELFF
NA,TRBV5-6,NA,TRBJ1-5,TGTGCCAGCAGCTTCACAGGGAACAATCAGCCCCAGCATTTT,CASSFTGNNQPQHF
NA,TRBV18,TRBD1,TRBJ2-7,TGTGCCAGCTCACCCCGGGACAGGGAGGCCGAGCAGTACTTC,CASSPRDREAEQYF
NA,TRBV29-1,NA,TRBJ2-3,TGCAGCGTTTTTAAAGATACGCAGTATTTT,CSVFKDTQYF
NA,TRBV4-2,TRBD2,TRBJ2-7,TGTGCCAGCAGCCAAAATTTAGCGGGACCGTACTACGAGCAGTACTTC,CASSQNLAGPYYEQYF
NA,TRBV7-2,NA,TRBJ1-3,TGTGCCAGCAGCTCGTCGAACTCTGGAAACACCATATATTTT,CASSSSNSGNTIYF
NA,TRBV4-3,NA,TRBJ1-1,TGCGCCAGCAGCCAAGATTGGGGGGCTCCCGAAGCTTTCTTT,CASSQDWGAPEAFF
NA,TRBV5-6,TRBD1,TRBJ1-2,TGTGCCAGCAGCCGATTGACAGGGGGCGCGGGTGGCTACACCTTC,CASSRLTGGAGGYTF
NA,TRBV9,TRBD2,TRBJ2-1,TGTGCCAGCAGCGTTAGCGGGGGGGCCTTCAATGAGCAGTTCTTC,CASSVSGGAFNEQFF
NA,TRBV2,NA,TRBJ2-4,TGTGCCAGCACTGAGGGGGGACACATTCAGTACTTC,CASTEGGHIQYF
NA,TRBV18,TRBD2,TRBJ2-5,TGTGCCAGCTCACCACCCATCGGGGGGTCCGCGCTCCAAGAGACCCAGTACTTC,CASSPPIGGSALQETQYF
few,TRBV6-1,TRBD1,TRBJ1-3,TGTGCCAGCAGTGAAGTCAGGGGGCCGGGAAACACCATATATTTT,CASSEVRGPGNTIYF
NA,TRBV9,NA,TRBJ2-3,TGTGCCAGCAGCACTAGAGGGGGGCTAGCGTCCTCTCGCACAGATACGCAGTATTTT,CASSTRGGLASSRTDTQYF
NA,TRBV2,TRBD1,TRBJ1-1,TGTGCCAGCAGTGATCCGGGACAGGGACACACTGAAGCTTTCTTT,CASSDPGQGHTEAFF
NA,TRBV2,NA,TRBJ1-5,TGTGCCAGCACCGGTGACCCATTTAGCAATCAGCCCCAGCATTTT,CASTGDPFSNQPQHF
NA,TRBV2,NA,TRBJ2-3,TGTGCCAGCAGCATTACCGGGGATACGCAGTATTTT,CASSITGDTQYF
once,TRBV29-1,NA,TRBJ1-1,TGCAGCGTGGTTCAGGGAAGGAACACTGAAGCTTTCTTT,CSVVQGRNTEAFF
NA,TRBV3-1/TRBV3-2,TRBD2,TRBJ2-1,TGTGCCAGCAGCCAAGAGACCACGAGGACTAGCGGCAGCTACAATGAGCAGTTCTTC,CASSQETTRTSGSYNEQFF
once,TRBV6-6,TRBD1,TRBJ1-4,TGTGCCAGCAGTTTCGGACAGGGGAATGAAAAACTGTTTTTT,CASSFGQGNEKLFF
NA,TRBV4-1,NA,TRBJ1-1,TGCGCCAGCAGCCAAGATAGGGGGGGTAACGCTGAAGCTTTCTTT,CASSQDRGGNAEAFF
NA,TRBV6-1,NA,TRBJ2-5,TGTGCCAGCAGTGAAACCCGAGGGCTCGGGGAGACCCAGTACTTC,CASSETRGLGETQYF
NA,TRBV27,TRBD1,TRBJ2-7,TGTGCCAGCAGGACTACAGGGGGCTCATACGAGCAGTACTTC,CASRTTGGSYEQYF
NA,TRBV11-2,NA,TRBJ1-1,TGTGCCAGCAGCTCGGGACAGAACACTGAAGCTTTCTTT,CASSSGQNTEAFF
NA,TRBV5-1,NA,TRBJ1-1,TGCGCCAGCAGCTTACAGACGGACACTGAAGCTTTCTTT,CASSLQTDTEAFF
NA,TRBV11-3,NA,TRBJ2-3,TGTGCCAGCAGCCAAACCAGGGGCACAGATACGCAGTATTTT,CASSQTRGTDTQYF
NA,TRBV19,NA,TRBJ1-5,TGTGCCAGTAGTATATGGGGGGATAATCAGCCCCAGCATTTT,CASSIWGDNQPQHF
NA,TRBV30,NA,TRBJ2-5,TGTGCCTGGAGTGTACAAGAGACCCAGTACTTC,CAWSVQETQYF
NA,TRBV11-3,NA,TRBJ1-1,TGTGCCAGCAGCCAAGGGTTTCGAACTGAAGCTTTCTTT,CASSQGFRTEAFF
NA,TRBV3-1/TRBV3-2,TRBD2,TRBJ2-5,TGTGCCAGCAGCCCCTTGACTAGCGGGGGGGGAGAGACCCAGTACTTC,CASSPLTSGGGETQYF
few,TRBV4-1,NA,TRBJ2-7,TGCGCCAGCAGCCAGGACCAGGGAGTAGGGTTCTTGTACGAGCAGTACTTC,CASSQDQGVGFLYEQYF
NA,TRBV19,NA,TRBJ1-4,TGTGCCAGTATTGAGGGAGAAAAACTGTTTTTT,CASIEGEKLFF
NA,TRBV3-1/TRBV3-2,NA,TRBJ2-2,TGTGCCAGCAGCCAGCTAGGGCAGAACACCGGGGAGCTGTTTTTT,CASSQLGQNTGELFF
NA,TRBV7-2,TRBD1,TRBJ1-5,TGTGCCAGCAGCTCGACAGGGACCTTAAATCAGCCCCAGCATTTT,CASSSTGTLNQPQHF
NA,TRBV7-2,NA,TRBJ1-5,TGTGCCAGCACCGCGGGAGGTGGGGCCGGGCAGCCCCAGCATTTT,CASTAGGGAGQPQHF
NA,TRBV30,NA,TRBJ1-3,TGTGCCTGGAGTGGCTTGCAGACCTCTGGAAACACCATATATTTT,CAWSGLQTSGNTIYF
once,TRBV6-6,NA,TRBJ2-7,TGTGCCAGCAGTTACTCTTCAGGGCAAAGGGACGAGCAGTACTTC,CASSYSSGQRDEQYF
NA,TRBV4-3,TRBD2,TRBJ2-5,TGCGCCAGCAGCCAATTTAGCGGGGGGGACGAGACCCAGTACTTC,CASSQFSGGDETQYF
NA,TRBV11-3,TRBD1,TRBJ2-3,TGTGCCAGCAGCCCAACAGGGGGGACAGATACGCAGTATTTT,CASSPTGGTDTQYF
NA,TRBV2,TRBD1,TRBJ2-3,TGTGCCAGCACCGGACAGGGCACAGATACGCAGTATTTT,CASTGQGTDTQYF
NA,TRBV5-6,NA,TRBJ1-2,TGTGCCAGCAGCTTGACTGGTATGGGTTTCTATGGCTACACCTTC,CASSLTGMGFYGYTF
NA,TRBV7-2,NA,TRBJ2-7,TGTGCCAGCAGCTCCCCCGCCAGTGGCCACGAGCAGTACTTC,CASSSPASGHEQYF
NA,TRBV2,NA,TRBJ1-5,TGTGCCAGCATTGGAGGGCGCAATCAGCCCCAGCATTTT,CASIGGRNQPQHF
NA,TRBV5-4,NA,TRBJ1-2,TGTGCCAGCAGCTTGGATAACGGGGTAAACTATGGCTACACCTTC,CASSLDNGVNYGYTF